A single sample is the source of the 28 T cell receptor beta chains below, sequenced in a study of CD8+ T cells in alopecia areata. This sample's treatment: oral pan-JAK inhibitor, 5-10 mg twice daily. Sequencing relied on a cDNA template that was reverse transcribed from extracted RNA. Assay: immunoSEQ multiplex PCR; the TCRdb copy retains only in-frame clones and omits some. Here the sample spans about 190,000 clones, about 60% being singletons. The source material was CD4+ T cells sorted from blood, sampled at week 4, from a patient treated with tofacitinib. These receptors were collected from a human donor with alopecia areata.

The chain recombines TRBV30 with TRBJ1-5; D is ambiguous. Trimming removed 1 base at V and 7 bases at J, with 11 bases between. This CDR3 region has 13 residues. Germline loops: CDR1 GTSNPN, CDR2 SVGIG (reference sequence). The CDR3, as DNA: TGTGCCTGGAGTGGGGCCAGAGGGCAGCCCCAGCATTTT. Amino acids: CAWSGARGQPQHF.

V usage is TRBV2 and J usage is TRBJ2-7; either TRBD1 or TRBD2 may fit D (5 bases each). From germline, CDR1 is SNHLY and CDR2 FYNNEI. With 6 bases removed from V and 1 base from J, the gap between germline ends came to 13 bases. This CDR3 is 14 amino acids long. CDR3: CASREGSVSYEQYF. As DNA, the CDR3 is TGTGCCAGCAGAGAGGGGTCGGTGTCCTACGAGCAGTACTTC. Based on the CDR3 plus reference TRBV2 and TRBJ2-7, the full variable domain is EPEVTQTPSHQVTQMGQEVILRCVPISNHLYFYWYRQILGQKVEFLVSFYNNEISEKSEIFDDQFSVERPDGSNFTLKIRSTKLEDSAMYFCASREGSVSYEQYFGPGTRLTVT.

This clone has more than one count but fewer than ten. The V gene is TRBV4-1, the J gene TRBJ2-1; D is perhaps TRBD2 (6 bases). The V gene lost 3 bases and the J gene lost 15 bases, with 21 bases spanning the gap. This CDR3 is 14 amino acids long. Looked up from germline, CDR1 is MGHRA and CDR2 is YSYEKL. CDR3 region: CASSQAAGLPPGFF. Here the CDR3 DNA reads TGCGCCAGCAGCCAGGCCGCGGGACTCCCCCCGGGGTTCTTC.

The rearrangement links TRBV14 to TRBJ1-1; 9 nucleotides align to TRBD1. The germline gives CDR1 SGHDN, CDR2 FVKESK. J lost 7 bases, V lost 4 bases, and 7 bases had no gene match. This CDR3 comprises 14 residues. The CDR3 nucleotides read TGTGCCAGCAGCCCCCGGGACAGGGCCCTTGAAGCTTTCTTT. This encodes CASSPRDRALEAFF.

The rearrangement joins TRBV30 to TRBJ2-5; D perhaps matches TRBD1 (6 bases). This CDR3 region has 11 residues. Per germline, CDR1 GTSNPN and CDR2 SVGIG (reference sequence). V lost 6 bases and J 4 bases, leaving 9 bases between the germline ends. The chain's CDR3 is CACGRGETQYF. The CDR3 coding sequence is TGTGCCTGCGGCAGGGGAGAGACCCAGTACTTC.

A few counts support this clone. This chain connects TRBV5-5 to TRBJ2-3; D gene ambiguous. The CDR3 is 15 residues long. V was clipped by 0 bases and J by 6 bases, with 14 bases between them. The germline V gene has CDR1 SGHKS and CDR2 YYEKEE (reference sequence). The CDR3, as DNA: TGTGCCAGCAGCTTGGAAACCTCCCCGTACGATACGCAGTATTTT. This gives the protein CASSLETSPYDTQYF. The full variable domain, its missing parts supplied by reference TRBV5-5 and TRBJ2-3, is DAGVTQSPTHLIKTRGQQVTLRCSPISGHKSVSWYQQVLGQGPQFIFQYYEKEERGRGNFPDRFSARQFPNYSSELNVNALLLGDSALYLCASSLETSPYDTQYFGPGTRLTVL.

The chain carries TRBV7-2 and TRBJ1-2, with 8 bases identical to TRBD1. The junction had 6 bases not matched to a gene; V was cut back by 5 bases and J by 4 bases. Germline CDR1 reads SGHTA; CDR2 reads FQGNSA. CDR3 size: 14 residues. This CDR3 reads CASSRGQGGYGYTF. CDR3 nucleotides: TGTGCCAGCAGCCGAGGACAGGGAGGCTATGGCTACACCTTC.

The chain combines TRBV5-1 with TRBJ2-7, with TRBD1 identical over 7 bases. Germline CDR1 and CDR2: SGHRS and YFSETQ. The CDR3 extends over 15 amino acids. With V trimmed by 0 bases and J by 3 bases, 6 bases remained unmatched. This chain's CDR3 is CASSLDGTAIYEQYF. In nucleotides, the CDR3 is TGCGCCAGCAGCTTGGACGGGACAGCTATCTACGAGCAGTACTTC.

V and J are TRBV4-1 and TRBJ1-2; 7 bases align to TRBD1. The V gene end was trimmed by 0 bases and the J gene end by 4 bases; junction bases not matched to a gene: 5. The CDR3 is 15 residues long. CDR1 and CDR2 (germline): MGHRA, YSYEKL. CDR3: CASSQDKTGRYGYTF. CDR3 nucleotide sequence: TGCGCCAGCAGCCAAGATAAGACAGGGCGCTATGGCTACACCTTC.

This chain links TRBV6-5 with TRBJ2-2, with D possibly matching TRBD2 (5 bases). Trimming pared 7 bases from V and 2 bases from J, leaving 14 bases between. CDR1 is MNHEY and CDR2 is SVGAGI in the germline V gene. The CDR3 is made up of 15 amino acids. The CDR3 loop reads CASKPLAGNTGELFF. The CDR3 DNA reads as TGTGCCAGCAAGCCCCTGGCGGGCAACACCGGGGAGCTGTTTTTT.

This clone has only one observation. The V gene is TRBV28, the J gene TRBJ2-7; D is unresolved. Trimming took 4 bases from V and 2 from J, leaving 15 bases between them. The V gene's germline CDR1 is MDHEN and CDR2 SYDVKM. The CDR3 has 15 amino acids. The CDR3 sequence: CASSSPLGLTYEQYF. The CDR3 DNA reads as TGTGCCAGCAGTTCCCCCTTGGGATTGACCTACGAGCAGTACTTC.

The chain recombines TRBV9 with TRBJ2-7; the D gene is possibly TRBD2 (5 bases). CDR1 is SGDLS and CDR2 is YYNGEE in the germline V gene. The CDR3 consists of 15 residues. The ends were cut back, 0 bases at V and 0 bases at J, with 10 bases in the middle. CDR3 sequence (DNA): TGTGCCAGCAGCGTAGGACTATCCAGCTCCTACGAGCAGTACTTC. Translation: CASSVGLSSSYEQYF.

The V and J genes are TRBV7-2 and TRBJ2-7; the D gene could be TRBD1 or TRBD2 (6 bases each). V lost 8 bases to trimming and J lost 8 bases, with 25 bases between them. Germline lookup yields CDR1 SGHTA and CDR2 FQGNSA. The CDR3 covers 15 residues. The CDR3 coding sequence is TGTGCCAGCGCTCCTGGACGGACAGTGGGGACTCAGCAGTACTTC. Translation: CASAPGRTVGTQQYF.

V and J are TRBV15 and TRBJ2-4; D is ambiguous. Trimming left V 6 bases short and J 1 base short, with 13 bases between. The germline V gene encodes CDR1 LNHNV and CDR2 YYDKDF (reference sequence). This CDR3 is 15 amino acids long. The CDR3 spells CATSRGGEAKNIQYF. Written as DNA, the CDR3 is TGTGCCACCAGTCGAGGTGGAGAGGCCAAAAACATTCAGTACTTC.

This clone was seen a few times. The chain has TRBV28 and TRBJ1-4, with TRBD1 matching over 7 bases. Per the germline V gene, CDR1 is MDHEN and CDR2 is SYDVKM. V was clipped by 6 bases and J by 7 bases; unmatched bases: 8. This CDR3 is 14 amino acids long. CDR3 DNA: TGTGCCAGCAGCGACAAACAGGGGAGTGAAAAACTGTTTTTT. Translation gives CASSDKQGSEKLFF. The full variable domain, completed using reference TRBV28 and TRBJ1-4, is DVKVTQSSRYLVKRTGEKVFLECVQDMDHENMFWYRQDPGLGLRLIYFSYDVKMKEKGDIPEGYSVSREKKERFSLILESASTNQTSMYLCASSDKQGSEKLFFGSGTQLSVL.

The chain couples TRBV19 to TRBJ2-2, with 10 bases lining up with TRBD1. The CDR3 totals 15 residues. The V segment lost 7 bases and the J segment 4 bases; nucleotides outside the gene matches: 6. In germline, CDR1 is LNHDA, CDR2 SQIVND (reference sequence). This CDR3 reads CASNSGTGVTGELFF. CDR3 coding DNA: TGTGCCAGTAATTCAGGGACAGGGGTCACCGGGGAGCTGTTTTTT.

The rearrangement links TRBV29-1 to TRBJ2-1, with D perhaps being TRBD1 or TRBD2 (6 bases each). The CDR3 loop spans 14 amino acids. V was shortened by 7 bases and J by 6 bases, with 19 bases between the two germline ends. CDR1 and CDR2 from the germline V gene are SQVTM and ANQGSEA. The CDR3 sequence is CSAGGDNNGNEQFF. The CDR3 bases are TGCAGCGCCGGAGGGGACAACAATGGCAATGAGCAGTTCTTC.

This chain's CDR3 is CSGFYNEQFF. As DNA, the CDR3 is TGCAGCGGCTTCTACAATGAGCAGTTCTTC. The chain is built from TRBV29-1 and TRBJ2-1; no definite D call. The V gene's germline CDR1 is SQVTM and CDR2 ANQGSEA. V was pared by 7 bases and J by 3 bases, with 4 bases between. This CDR3 spans 10 amino acids.

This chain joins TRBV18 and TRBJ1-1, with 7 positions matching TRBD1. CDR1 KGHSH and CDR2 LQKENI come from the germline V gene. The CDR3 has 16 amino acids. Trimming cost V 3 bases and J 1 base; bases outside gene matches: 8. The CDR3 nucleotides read TGTGCCAGCTCACCCAAAGGCTACAGGGGGAACACTGAAGCTTTCTTT. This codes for CASSPKGYRGNTEAFF.

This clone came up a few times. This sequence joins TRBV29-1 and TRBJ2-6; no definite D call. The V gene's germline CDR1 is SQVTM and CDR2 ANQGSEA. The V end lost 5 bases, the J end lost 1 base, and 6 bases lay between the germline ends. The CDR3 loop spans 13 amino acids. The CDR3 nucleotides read TGCAGCGTTATAGCATCTGGGGCCAACGTCCTGACTTTC. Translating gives CSVIASGANVLTF.

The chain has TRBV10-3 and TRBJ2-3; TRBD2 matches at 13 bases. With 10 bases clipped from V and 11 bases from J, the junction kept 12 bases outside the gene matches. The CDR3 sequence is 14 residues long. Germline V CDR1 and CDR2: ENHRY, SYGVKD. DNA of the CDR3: TGTGCCAGCAGCCTACTAGCGGGAGGGGTTAGGCAGTATTTT. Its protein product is CASSLLAGGVRQYF.

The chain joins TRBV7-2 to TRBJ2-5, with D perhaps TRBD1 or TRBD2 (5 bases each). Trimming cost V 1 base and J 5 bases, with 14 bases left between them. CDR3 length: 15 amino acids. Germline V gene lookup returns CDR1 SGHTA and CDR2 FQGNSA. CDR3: CASSLVRGGWETQYF. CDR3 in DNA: TGTGCCAGCAGCTTAGTCCGTGGGGGTTGGGAGACCCAGTACTTC.

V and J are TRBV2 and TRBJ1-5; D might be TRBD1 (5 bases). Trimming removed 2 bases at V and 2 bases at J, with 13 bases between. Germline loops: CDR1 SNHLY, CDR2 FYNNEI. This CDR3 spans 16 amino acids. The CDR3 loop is CASSEFRGRGNQPQHF. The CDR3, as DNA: TGTGCCAGCAGTGAATTTAGGGGAAGGGGCAATCAGCCCCAGCATTTT.

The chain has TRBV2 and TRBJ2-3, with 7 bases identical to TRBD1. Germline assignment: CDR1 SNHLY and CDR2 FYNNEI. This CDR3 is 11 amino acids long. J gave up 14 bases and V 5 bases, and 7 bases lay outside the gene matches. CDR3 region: CASSQGGQLYF. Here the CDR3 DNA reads TGTGCCAGCAGTCAAGGGGGACAGTTGTATTTT.

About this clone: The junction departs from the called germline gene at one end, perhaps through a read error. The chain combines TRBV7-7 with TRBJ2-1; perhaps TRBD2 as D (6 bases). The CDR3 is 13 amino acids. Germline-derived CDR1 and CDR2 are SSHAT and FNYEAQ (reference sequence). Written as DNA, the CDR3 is TGTGCTAGCAGCTTAGCCGGGGGTAATGAGCAGTTCTTC. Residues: CASSLAGGNEQFF.

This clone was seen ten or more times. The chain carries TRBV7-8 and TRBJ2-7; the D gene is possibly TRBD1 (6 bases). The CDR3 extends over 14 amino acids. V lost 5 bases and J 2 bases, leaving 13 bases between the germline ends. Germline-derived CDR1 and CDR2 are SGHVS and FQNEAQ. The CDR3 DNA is TGTGCCAGCAGCCACGGGACATTCGCCTACGAGCAGTACTTC. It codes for CASSHGTFAYEQYF.

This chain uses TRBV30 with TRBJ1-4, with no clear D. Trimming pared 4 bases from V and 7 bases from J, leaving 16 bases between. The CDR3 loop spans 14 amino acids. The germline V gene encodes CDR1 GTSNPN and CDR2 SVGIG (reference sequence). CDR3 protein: CAWIRTDGVEKLFF. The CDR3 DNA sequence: TGTGCCTGGATAAGAACCGACGGAGTTGAAAAACTGTTTTTT.

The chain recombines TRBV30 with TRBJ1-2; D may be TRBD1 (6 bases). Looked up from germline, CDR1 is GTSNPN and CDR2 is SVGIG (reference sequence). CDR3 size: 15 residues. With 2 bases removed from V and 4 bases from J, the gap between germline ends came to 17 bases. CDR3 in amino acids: CAWSTRRGAVYGYTF. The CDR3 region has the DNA TGTGCCTGGAGTACCCGCCGGGGGGCTGTCTATGGCTACACCTTC. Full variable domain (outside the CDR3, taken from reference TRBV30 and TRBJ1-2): SQTIHQWPATLVQPVGSPLSLECTVEGTSNPNLYWYRQAAGRGLQLLFYSVGIGQISSEVPQNLSASRPQDRQFILSSKKLLLSDSGFYLCAWSTRRGAVYGYTFGSGTRLTVV.